The next 8 T cell receptor beta chains were all read from a single sample in a study of cytomegalovirus exposure and HLA in healthy donors. Amplification used 60 Vbeta primers and 13 Jbeta primers. Some clones are missing from TCRdb's copy, which holds only in-frame ones; the method was immunoSEQ multiplex PCR. Counted here are some 150,000 clones, around nine tenths occurring once; the ten biggest clones make up over 0.8%. Sequences were obtained from PBMCs. All receptors derive from a woman aged 25 to 45 in good health and CMV-seronegative.

The rearrangement joins TRBV7-7 to TRBJ1-5, with 8 bases lining up with TRBD1. The CDR3 has 18 amino acids. Germline V lookup: CDR1 SSHAT, CDR2 FNYEAQ (reference sequence). Unmatched junction bases numbered 8, after V lost 1 base and J lost 0 bases. In DNA form, the CDR3 reads TGTGCCAGCAGCTTAGGACAGGGGATCAACTATAGCAATCAGCCCCAGCATTTT. Protein product: CASSLGQGINYSNQPQHF.

The V call is TRBV7-2, the J call TRBJ1-5; D possibly corresponds to TRBD1 (6 bases). Trimming removed 5 bases from V and 3 bases from J, with 17 bases in between. The CDR3 runs 16 residues. Per germline, CDR1 SGHTA and CDR2 FQGNSA. CDR3 loop: CASSPGRGANNQPQHF. The CDR3, as DNA: TGTGCCAGCAGCCCCGGGAGGGGGGCCAACAATCAGCCCCAGCATTTT.

The J gene is TRBJ1-2, the V gene TRBV6-4; 10 bases line up with TRBD1. Germline V lookup: CDR1 MRHNA, CDR2 SNTAGT. The CDR3 has 17 amino acids. J lost 0 bases, V lost 6 bases, and 10 bases had no gene match. CDR3 amino acids: CASRRAGTGESNYGYTF. The CDR3, as DNA: TGTGCCAGCAGAAGGGCCGGGACAGGGGAATCTAACTATGGCTACACCTTC.

The rearrangement links TRBV5-1 to TRBJ1-1, with unresolved D. This CDR3 has 14 residues. With 1 base removed from V and 2 bases from J, the gap between germline ends came to 9 bases. Germline V gene lookup returns CDR1 SGHRS and CDR2 YFSETQ. In DNA, the CDR3 is TGCGCCAGCAGCTTGAATTCAGGAAACACTGAAGCTTTCTTT. This codes for CASSLNSGNTEAFF.

CDR3 sequence reads: CSAGGGAGPYGYTF. CDR3 coding DNA: TGCAGCGCGGGGGGCGGGGCAGGGCCTTATGGCTACACCTTC. V gene TRBV29-1 combines with J gene TRBJ1-2; D is perhaps TRBD1 (6 bases). V lost 7 bases and J lost 5, with 20 bases in between. This CDR3 is built from 14 residues. The V gene's germline CDR1 is SQVTM and CDR2 ANQGSEA.

Worth noting for this clone: At one boundary the junction diverges from the germline segment, which might be a read error. The V and J genes are TRBV7-9 and TRBJ2-1, with 8 bases fitting TRBD1. Germline loops: CDR1 SEHNR, CDR2 FQNEAQ (reference sequence). The CDR3 runs to 13 residues. CDR3 in amino acids: CTSSPDRGYEQFF. In nucleotides, the CDR3 is TGTACCAGCAGCCCAGACAGGGGTTATGAGCAGTTCTTC.

The V and J genes are TRBV7-2 and TRBJ2-7; D perhaps matches TRBD2 (5 bases). V gave up 4 bases and J gave up 2 bases, with 9 bases separating them. The CDR3 covers 13 residues. Germline V gives CDR1 SGHTA, CDR2 FQGNSA. CDR3 residues: CASSSTKTYEQYF. CDR3 nucleotides: TGTGCCAGCAGCTCGACTAAGACCTACGAGCAGTACTTC.

J is TRBJ2-7 and V is TRBV7-9; a weak D match, TRBD1 (5 bases). Trimming cost V 2 bases and J 4 bases, with 6 bases left between them. This CDR3 comprises 12 residues. CDR1 SEHNR and CDR2 FQNEAQ come from the germline V gene (reference sequence). The CDR3 bases are TGTGCCAGCAGCTTAAAGGGGTACGAGCAGTACTTC. Its protein product is CASSLKGYEQYF.